This T cell receptor beta chain emerged from a study of blood T cell repertoires in COVID-19. Overall study context: Both acute and convalescent COVID-19 samples were obtained from the United States, Italy and Spain. PBMCs, B-cell-depleted T cells, or T cells were the source of the cDNA or gDNA that made up the material.

How the authors handled the data: The authors estimated nucleated cell counts from reference gene primer amplification. Profiled with immunoSEQ multiplex PCR; TCRdb holds only in-frame clones, not every one. That table furnishes V, J and clone size, whereas the DNA furnished D and trimming. The sample carries some 180,000 clones, approximately 88% recorded once. The CDR3 runs 13 residues. V lost 0 bases and J 10 bases, leaving 7 bases between the germline ends. Germline V lookup: CDR1 SNHLY, CDR2 FYNNEI. The clonotype comes from a woman aged 40 to 49 with COVID-19, enrolled during active disease. This chain connects TRBV2 to TRBJ1-6; no firm D call. Sequencing was carried out using peripheral blood. In DNA, the CDR3 is TGTGCCAGCAGTGAAGCAGGGAGCTCACCCCTCCACTTT. Translated: CASSEAGSSPLHF. The entire variable domain, with the rest obtained from reference TRBV2 and TRBJ1-6, is as follows: EPEVTQTPSHQVTQMGQEVILRCVPISNHLYFYWYRQILGQKVEFLVSFYNNEISEKSEIFDDQFSVERPDGSNFTLKIRSTKLEDSAMYFCASSEAGSSPLHFGNGTRLTVT.